This entry describes one T cell receptor (beta chain). Authors' processing steps: Nucleated cell number was recorded as an estimate derived from reference gene primer amplification. The protocol was immunoSEQ multiplex PCR, while the TCRdb copy is restricted to in-frame clones and leaves out a portion. V and J calls and clone size are copied from that table; D and trimming were computed from the DNA. Here the sample spans about 35,000 clones, about 89% being singletons. The record originates from a study of blood T cell repertoires in COVID-19. Looking at the study overall: From the United States, Italy and Spain came samples of acute and convalescent COVID-19. T cells, B-cell-depleted T cells, or PBMCs supplied cDNA or gDNA.

Unmatched junction bases numbered 12, after V lost 2 bases and J lost 6 bases. CDR3 size: 18 residues. Germline CDR1 is SGHTA and CDR2 is FQGTGA. The source is a man between 45 and 60 years old with active COVID-19. The specimen was peripheral blood. The chain joins TRBV7-3 to TRBJ2-2; 10 nucleotides agree with TRBD2. The DNA for the CDR3 is TGTGCCAGCAGCTTACCCCTCCTAGCGGGGGCTGGGCCCGGGGAGCTGTTTTTT. Protein sequence: CASSLPLLAGAGPGELFF.